The sequence of this T cell receptor beta chain was determined in a study listed by TCRdb under 2016. The sample holds many counts of this clonotype. Its antigen specificity is not known. No qualities accompany the bases; no much larger clone lies one base away. The method was RT-PCR. The sequencer listed for this sample is Illumina MiSeq. The public reads were reprocessed in TCRdb via fastp at Q25 and MiXCR, keeping in-frame beta chains. For every CDR3 protein sequence, its rows merge into one entry that carries the most common genes and DNA. The sample contains about 680,000 distinct CDR3 sequences, 14% of them found a single time. In total, the top ten clones hold 3% to 4.5% of the sample. The sequenced material came from memory CD4+ T cells from blood. This clonotype was sampled from a female donor in good health, serving as a healthy control.

The bases are TGTGCCAGCAGTTACACGGAGGGGGCTGAGCAGTTCTTC. This encodes CASSYTEGAEQFF. The chain was built from TRBV6-6 and TRBJ2-1; the D region possibly corresponds to TRBD1 (7 bases align). V was cut back by 2 bases and J by 9 bases, leaving a gap of 11 bases between them. The CDR3 runs 13 amino acids, cysteine and phenylalanine included. Just CDR3 DNA is preserved here, 39 bases in frame from base 1. The germline V gene (reference sequence) yields MNHNY for CDR1 and SVGAGI for CDR2.